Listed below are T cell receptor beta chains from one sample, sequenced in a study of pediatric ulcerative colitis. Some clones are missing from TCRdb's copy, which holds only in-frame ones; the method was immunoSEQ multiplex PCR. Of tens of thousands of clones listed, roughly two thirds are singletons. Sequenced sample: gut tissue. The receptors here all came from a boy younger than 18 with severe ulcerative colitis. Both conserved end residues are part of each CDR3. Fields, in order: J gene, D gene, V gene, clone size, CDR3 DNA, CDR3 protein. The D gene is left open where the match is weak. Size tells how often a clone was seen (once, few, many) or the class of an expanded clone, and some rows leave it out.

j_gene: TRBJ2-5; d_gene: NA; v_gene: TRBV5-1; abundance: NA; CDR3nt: TGCGCCAGCAGCTTCGACCCCCTTCCCGGGTCCCAGTACTTC; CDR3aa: CASSFDPLPGSQYF
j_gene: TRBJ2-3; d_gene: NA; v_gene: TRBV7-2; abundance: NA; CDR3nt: TGTGCCAGCAGCTTAGATCTTTGGCAAACAGATACGCAGTATTTT; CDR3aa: CASSLDLWQTDTQYF
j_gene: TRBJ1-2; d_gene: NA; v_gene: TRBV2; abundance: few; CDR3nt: TGTGCCACATCGGACGTATATAGCTACACCTTC; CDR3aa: CATSDVYSYTF
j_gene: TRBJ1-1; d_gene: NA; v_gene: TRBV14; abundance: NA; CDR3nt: TGTGCCAGCAGTCTGTCCATGAACACTGAAGCTTTCTTT; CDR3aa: CASSLSMNTEAFF
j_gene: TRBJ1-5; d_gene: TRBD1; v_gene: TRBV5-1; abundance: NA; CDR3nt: TGCGCCAGCAGCTTGGCCGGGACAGGGGATCAGCCCCAGCATTTT; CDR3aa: CASSLAGTGDQPQHF
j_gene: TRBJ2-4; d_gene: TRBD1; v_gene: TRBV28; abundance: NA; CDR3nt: TGTGCCAGCAGTTCACGACAGGGGACGAACATTCAGTACTTC; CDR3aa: CASSSRQGTNIQYF
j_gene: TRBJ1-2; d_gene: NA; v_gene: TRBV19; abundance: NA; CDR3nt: TGTGCCGTAGAGTACTATGGCTACACCTTC; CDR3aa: CAVEYYGYTF
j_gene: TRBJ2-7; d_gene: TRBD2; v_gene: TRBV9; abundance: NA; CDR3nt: TGTGCCAGCACTAGCGGGGTGAGCTCCTACGAGCAGTACTTC; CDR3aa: CASTSGVSSYEQYF
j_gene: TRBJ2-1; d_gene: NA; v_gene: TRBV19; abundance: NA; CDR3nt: TGTGCCAGTAGTGGACCCGGGAGCTCCTACAATGAGCAGTTCTTC; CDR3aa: CASSGPGSSYNEQFF
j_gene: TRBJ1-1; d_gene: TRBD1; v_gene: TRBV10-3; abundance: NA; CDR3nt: TGTGCCATCAGTGAGAGGACAGGGGGTAGTGAAGCTTTCTTT; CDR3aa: CAISERTGGSEAFF
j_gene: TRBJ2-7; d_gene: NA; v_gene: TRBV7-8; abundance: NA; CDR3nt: TGTGCCAGCAGCTCGGACGGGTGGACCTACGAGCAGTACTTC; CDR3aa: CASSSDGWTYEQYF
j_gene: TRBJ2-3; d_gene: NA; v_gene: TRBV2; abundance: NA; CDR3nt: TGTGCCAGCCGGTCGGGACAAGGCTCCGATACGCAGTATTTT; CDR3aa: CASRSGQGSDTQYF
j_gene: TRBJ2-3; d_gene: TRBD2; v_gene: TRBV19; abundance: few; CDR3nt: TGTGCCAGTAGCCTAGCGGTCACAGATACGCAGTATTTT; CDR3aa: CASSLAVTDTQYF
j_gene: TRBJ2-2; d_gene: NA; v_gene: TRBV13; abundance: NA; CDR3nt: TGTGCCAGCAGCCCCGGGTACAACGGGGAGCTGTTTTTT; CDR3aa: CASSPGYNGELFF
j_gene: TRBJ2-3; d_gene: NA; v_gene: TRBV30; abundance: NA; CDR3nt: TGTGCCTGGGAACTGCGGGATACGCAGTATTTT; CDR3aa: CAWELRDTQYF
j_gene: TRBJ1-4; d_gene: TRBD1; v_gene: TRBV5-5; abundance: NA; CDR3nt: TGTGCCAGCACTCCAACCGGGACAGGGGACAGAAAACTGTTTTTT; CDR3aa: CASTPTGTGDRKLFF
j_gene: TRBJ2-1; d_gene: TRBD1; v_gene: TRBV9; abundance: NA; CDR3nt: TGTGCCAGCAGCGACACAGGGGCTGTATCCTACAATGAGCAGTTCTTC; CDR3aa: CASSDTGAVSYNEQFF
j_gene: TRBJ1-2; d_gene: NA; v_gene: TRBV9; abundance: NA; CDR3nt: TGTGCCAGCAGCGGCGGGGTTTCAGGGCCGGACCTTGATGGCTACACCTTC; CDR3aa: CASSGGVSGPDLDGYTF
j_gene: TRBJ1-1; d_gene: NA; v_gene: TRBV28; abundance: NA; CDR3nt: TGTGCCAGCAGTTTAATGTCCTATCGGGCTTTCTTT; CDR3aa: CASSLMSYRAFF
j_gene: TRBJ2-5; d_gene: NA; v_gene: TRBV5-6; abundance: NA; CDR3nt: TGTGCCAGCAGCTTGCGGGGCCCGCTCGAGACCCAGTACTTC; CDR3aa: CASSLRGPLETQYF
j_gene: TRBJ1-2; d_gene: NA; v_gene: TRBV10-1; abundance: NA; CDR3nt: TGCGCCAGCTACCGACCGGGACCCCATAATGGCTACACCTTC; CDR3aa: CASYRPGPHNGYTF
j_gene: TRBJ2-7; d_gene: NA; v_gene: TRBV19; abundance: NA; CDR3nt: TGTGCCAGTAGTAAAGGAGGGACGGCCTCCTACGAGCAGTACTTC; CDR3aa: CASSKGGTASYEQYF
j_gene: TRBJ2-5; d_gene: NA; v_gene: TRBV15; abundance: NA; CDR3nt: TGTGCCACCAGGTGGGGGGGCTCAGAGACCCAGTACTTC; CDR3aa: CATRWGGSETQYF
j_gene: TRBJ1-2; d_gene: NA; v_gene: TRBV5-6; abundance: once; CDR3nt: TGTGCCAGCAGCCAAACCCAGGGCGGCTACACCTTC; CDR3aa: CASSQTQGGYTF
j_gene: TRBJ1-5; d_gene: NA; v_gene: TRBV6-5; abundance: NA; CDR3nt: TGTGCCAGCAAAGGACGGCCCAATCAGCCCCAGCATTTT; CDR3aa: CASKGRPNQPQHF
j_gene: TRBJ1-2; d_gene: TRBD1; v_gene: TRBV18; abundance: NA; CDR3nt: TGTGCCAGCTCAGGCGGACAGGGAGGGATGACAAACTATGGCTACACCTTC; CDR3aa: CASSGGQGGMTNYGYTF
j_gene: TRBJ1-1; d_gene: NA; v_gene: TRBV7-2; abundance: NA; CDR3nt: TGTGCCAGCAGCTTATTTCAGGTAACCACTGAAGCTTTCTTT; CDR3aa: CASSLFQVTTEAFF
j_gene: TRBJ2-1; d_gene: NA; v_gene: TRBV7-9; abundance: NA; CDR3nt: TGTGCCAGCGTCCGGGACTATGAGCAGTTCTTC; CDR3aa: CASVRDYEQFF
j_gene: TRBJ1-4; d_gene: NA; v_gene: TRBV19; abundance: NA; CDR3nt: TGTGCCAGTAGTATAGATAAACAGAGGACTAATGAAAAACTGTTTTTT; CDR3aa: CASSIDKQRTNEKLFF
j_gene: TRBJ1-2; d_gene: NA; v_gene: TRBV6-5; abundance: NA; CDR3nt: TGTGCCAGCAGTACCCAGACGGGGCCTAACTATGGCTACACCTTC; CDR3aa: CASSTQTGPNYGYTF
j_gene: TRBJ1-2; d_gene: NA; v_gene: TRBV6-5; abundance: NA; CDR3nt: TGTGCCAGCAGTTACGCGTCCGGAATGTATGGCTACACCTTC; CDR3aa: CASSYASGMYGYTF
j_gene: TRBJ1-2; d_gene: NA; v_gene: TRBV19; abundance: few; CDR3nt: TGTGCCAGTAGGGACGGGGCTAACTATGGCTACACCTTC; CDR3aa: CASRDGANYGYTF
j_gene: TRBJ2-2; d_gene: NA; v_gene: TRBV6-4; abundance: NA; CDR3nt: TGTGCCAGCAGTGACTCAGGAAACGGGGAGCTGTTTTTT; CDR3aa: CASSDSGNGELFF
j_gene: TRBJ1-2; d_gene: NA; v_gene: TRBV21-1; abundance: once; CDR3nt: TGTGCCAGCACCCGCGCCTTCAGGGCTGGCTACACCTTC; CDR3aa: CASTRAFRAGYTF
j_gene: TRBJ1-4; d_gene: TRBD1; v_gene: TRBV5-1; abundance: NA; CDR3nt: TGCGCCAGCAGGCGGGAGGGACAGATAAATGAAAAACTGTTTTTT; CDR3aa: CASRREGQINEKLFF
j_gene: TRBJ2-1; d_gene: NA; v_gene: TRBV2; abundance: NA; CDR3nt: TGTGCCAGCGGGCAGTCAAGCTCCTACAATGAGCAGTTCTTC; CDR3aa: CASGQSSSYNEQFF
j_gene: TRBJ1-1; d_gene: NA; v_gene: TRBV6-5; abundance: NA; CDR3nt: TGTGCCAGCAGAAGGGGGGGGGCTACTGAAGCTTTCTTT; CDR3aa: CASRRGGATEAFF
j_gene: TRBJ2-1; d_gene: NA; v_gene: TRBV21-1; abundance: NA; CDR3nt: TGTGCCAGCAGCAAAGCGCGGGATTTACGTCTAGCGGGGGCCCACTTGGTGGACAATGAGCAGTTCTTC; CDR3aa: CASSKARDLRLAGAHLVDNEQFF